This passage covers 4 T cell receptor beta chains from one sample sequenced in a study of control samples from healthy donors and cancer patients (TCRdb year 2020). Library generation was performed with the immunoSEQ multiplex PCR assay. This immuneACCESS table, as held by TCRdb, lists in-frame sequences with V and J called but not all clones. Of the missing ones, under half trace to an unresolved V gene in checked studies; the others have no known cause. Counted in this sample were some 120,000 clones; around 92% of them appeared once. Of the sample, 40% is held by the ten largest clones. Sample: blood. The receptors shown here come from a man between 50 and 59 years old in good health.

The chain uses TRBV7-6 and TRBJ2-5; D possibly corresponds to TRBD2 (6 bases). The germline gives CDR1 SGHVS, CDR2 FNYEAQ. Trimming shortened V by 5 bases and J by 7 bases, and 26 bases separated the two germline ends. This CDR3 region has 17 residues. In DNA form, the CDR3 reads TGTGCCAGCAGCCCTGCTGCCCTCGGGACTTCGATAGGGACCCAGTACTTC. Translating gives CASSPAALGTSIGTQYF. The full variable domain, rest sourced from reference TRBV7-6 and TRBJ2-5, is GAGVSQSPRYKVTKRGQDVALRCDPISGHVSLYWYRQALGQGPEFLTYFNYEAQQDKSGLPNDRFSAERPEGSISTLTIQRTEQRDSAMYRCASSPAALGTSIGTQYFGPGTRLLVL.

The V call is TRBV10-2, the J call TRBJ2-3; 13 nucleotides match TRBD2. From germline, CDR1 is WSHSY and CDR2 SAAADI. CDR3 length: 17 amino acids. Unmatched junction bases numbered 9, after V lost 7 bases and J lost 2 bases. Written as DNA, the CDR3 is TGCGCCAGCATTGCCCAGGGACTAGCGGGGTCCACAGATACGCAGTATTTT. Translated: CASIAQGLAGSTDTQYF.

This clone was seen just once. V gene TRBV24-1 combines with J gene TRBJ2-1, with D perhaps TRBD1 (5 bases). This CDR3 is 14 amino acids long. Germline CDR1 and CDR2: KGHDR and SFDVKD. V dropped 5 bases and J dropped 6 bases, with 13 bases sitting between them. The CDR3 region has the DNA TGTGCCACCAGTGTCGGCCAGGGCTCCAATGAGCAGTTCTTC. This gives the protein CATSVGQGSNEQFF.

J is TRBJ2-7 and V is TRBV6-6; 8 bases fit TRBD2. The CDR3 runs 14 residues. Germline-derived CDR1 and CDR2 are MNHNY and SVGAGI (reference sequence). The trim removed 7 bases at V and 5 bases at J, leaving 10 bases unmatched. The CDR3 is CASIPLAGANEQYF. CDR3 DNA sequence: TGTGCCAGCATCCCTCTAGCGGGTGCTAACGAGCAGTACTTC.